A single sample gave rise to the 25 T cell receptor beta chains below, sequenced in a study of tumor-infiltrating lymphocytes in primary liver carcinoma. TCR beta cDNA came from about 500 ng total RNA, primed with a constant-region primer. Amplification in three nested multiplex PCR rounds with slightly modified ARM-PCR gave rise to TCR beta libraries. Forward primers for TRBV1-TRBV30 and a C-beta reverse primer served the first two PCR rounds, at 10 cycles each. TCRdb itself ran the multiplex PCR reads through MiXCR, one entry per CDR3 protein. The top ten hold 6% to 8.5% of the sample, which has almost 200,000 distinct CDR3 sequences, roughly 61% seen once. Extraction also yielded germline DNA, while blood RNA was obtained from unsorted whole blood. The sample was peripheral blood. The receptors originated from a woman aged 60 to 75 with primary liver carcinoma and hepatitis B virus infection.

With respect to this clonotype: At one boundary the junction diverges from the germline segment, which might be a read error. The chain combines TRBV29-1 with TRBJ2-5; either TRBD1 or TRBD2 may fit D (5 bases each). The germline V gene has CDR1 SQVTM and CDR2 ANQGSEA. The CDR3 is 14 amino acids. The CDR3 DNA follows: TGCAGCGTTGAAGATGGGACGTCCCAAGAGACCCAGTACTTT. It codes for CSVEDGTSQETQYF.

Concerning this clonotype itself: This clone may be a read error of a much larger clone one base away. The V and J genes are TRBV6-1 and TRBJ2-1; D ambiguous. Germline V gives CDR1 MNHNS, CDR2 SASEGT. The CDR3 length is 15 residues. The CDR3 loop reads CVSSEIGFSYNEQFF. For the CDR3, the DNA is TGTGTCAGCAGTGAGATAGGGTTCTCCTACAATGAGCAGTTCTTC.

This chain connects TRBV29-1 to TRBJ2-7; D possibly corresponds to TRBD1 (7 bases). Per germline, CDR1 SQVTM and CDR2 ANQGSEA. CDR3 size: 15 residues. CDR3 nucleotides: TGCAGTGTTAAGGAGGGAGCGGTTCAGGGGGTCGAGCAGTACTTC. Translating it yields CSVKEGAVQGVEQYF.

In this sample, this clonotype turned up many times. The V and J genes are TRBV14 and TRBJ1-1; the D is unclear. In germline, CDR1 is SGHDN, CDR2 FVKESK. The V end lost 0 bases, the J end lost 0 bases, and 8 bases lay between the germline ends. The CDR3 has 15 residues. The CDR3 protein is CASSQERAMNTEAFF. DNA for the CDR3: TGTGCCAGCAGCCAAGAGAGGGCCATGAACACTGAAGCTTTCTTT.

As to this clonotype: It may be a read error: a sequence one base away is much more abundant. V is TRBV28 and J is TRBJ2-2; D is uncertain. V was trimmed by 6 bases and J by 4 bases, leaving 9 bases between them. This CDR3 region has 13 residues. CDR1 and CDR2 (germline): MDHEN, SYDVKM. CDR3 sequence: CASSLAITGELFF. The CDR3 bases are TGTGCCAGCAGCCTGGCCATCACCGGGGAGCTGTTTTTT.

At least ten counts were recorded for this clonotype. The rearrangement uses TRBV28 and TRBJ2-3; 10 nucleotides match TRBD2. The junction had 3 bases not matched to a gene; V was cut back by 7 bases and J by 2 bases. CDR1 MDHEN and CDR2 SYDVKM come from the germline V gene. CDR3 size: 14 residues. In DNA, the CDR3 is TGTGCCAGCAAACTAGCGGGAATCACAGATACGCAGTATTTT. It specifies CASKLAGITDTQYF.

This clonotype was seen a handful of times. The chain links TRBV7-9 to TRBJ1-1; the match to TRBD1 covers 8 bases. The CDR3 spans 14 residues. In germline, CDR1 is SEHNR, CDR2 FQNEAQ (reference sequence). After removal of 4 bases from V and 4 bases from J, the junction contained 5 bases not matched to a gene. The CDR3 sequence: CASSSGQGSTEAFF. DNA for the CDR3: TGTGCCAGCAGCTCAGGACAGGGTTCCACTGAAGCTTTCTTT.

The CDR3 is CASSLGGIGDSPLHF. The CDR3 nucleotides read TGCGCCAGCAGCCTTGGAGGGATAGGGGATTCACCCCTCCACTTT. The chain links TRBV5-1 to TRBJ1-6, with D perhaps TRBD1 (5 bases). The germline CDR1 and CDR2 sequences are SGHRS and YFSETQ. V was cut by 4 bases and J by 8 bases, with 16 bases left in between. The CDR3 contains 15 residues.

The chain couples TRBV5-1 to TRBJ1-2; D is possibly TRBD1 (5 bases). V lost 0 bases and J 8 bases, leaving 17 bases between the germline ends. The CDR3 has 15 amino acids. The germline CDR1 and CDR2 sequences are SGHRS and YFSETQ. CDR3 DNA sequence: TGCGCCAGCAGCTTGGACAACACCAGGGATAGAGGCTACACCTTC. Encoded protein: CASSLDNTRDRGYTF.

As to this clonotype: Since a much larger clone is just one base distant, this may be a read error. Written as DNA, the CDR3 is TGCAGCGCTATGGACACCTATGGCTACACCTTC. This gives the protein CSAMDTYGYTF. The rearrangement uses TRBV29-1 and TRBJ1-2, with D possibly matching TRBD1 (5 bases). Germline lookup yields CDR1 SQVTM and CDR2 ANQGSEA. Trimming took off 7 bases at V and 4 bases at J, with 10 bases between the two ends. The CDR3 spans 11 residues.

This clonotype was found a few times. A read error may account for a junction end that differs from germline. The chain links TRBV11-2 to TRBJ1-1, with D possibly TRBD1 on 5 matching bases. This CDR3 has 16 residues. Germline V gene sequence: CDR1 SGHAT, CDR2 FQNNGV. The CDR3: CTSSPRGVSVNTEAFF. CDR3 DNA: TGTACCAGCAGCCCTAGGGGCGTCAGCGTGAACACTGAAGCTTTCTTT.

In this sample, this clonotype turned up many times. The chain has TRBV4-2 and TRBJ1-2, with a weak D call TRBD1 (5 bases). CDR1 and CDR2 from the germline V gene are LGHNA and YNFKEQ. The V gene lost 1 base and the J gene lost 3 bases, with 12 bases spanning the gap. This CDR3 comprises 15 residues. The CDR3 DNA is TGTGCCAGCAGCCAAGGGGTCGGGGGGGACTATGGCTACACCTTC. It is translated as CASSQGVGGDYGYTF.

The sample holds one count of this clonotype. A much larger clone is a single base away; this may be a read error. The chain links TRBV6-2 or TRBV6-3 to TRBJ2-2, with 7 positions matching TRBD1. CDR1 MNHEY and CDR2 SVGEGT come from the germline V gene. The CDR3 is 15 amino acids. The ends lost 10 bases at V and 1 base at J; junction bases unmatched: 9. The CDR3 is CAISHRGENTGELFF. The CDR3 region has the DNA TGTGCCATCAGCCACAGGGGTGAGAACACCGGGGAGCTGTTTTTT.

The V and J genes are TRBV11-2 and TRBJ1-1, with D maybe TRBD1 (5 bases). Germline-derived CDR1 and CDR2 are SGHAT and FQNNGV. Deletions cut 0 bases from V and 6 bases from J, with 14 bases between. The CDR3 loop spans 15 amino acids. The CDR3: CASSLDAGVGAEAFF. In DNA, the CDR3 is TGTGCCAGCAGCTTAGATGCGGGGGTAGGAGCTGAAGCTTTCTTT.

To note about this clonotype: Lacking the conserved final phenylalanine or tryptophan, this CDR3 likely reflects a read error. The CDR3 sequence is CASSQETQYL. CDR3 nucleotides: TGTGCCAGCAGCCAAGAGACCCAGTACCTT. The chain carries TRBV14 and TRBJ2-5, with D unclear. CDR1 and CDR2 from the germline V gene are SGHDN and FVKESK. The CDR3 is 10 amino acids. V dropped 0 bases and J dropped 7 bases, with 0 bases sitting between them.

On this clonotype itself: The CDR3 end shows no conserved phenylalanine or tryptophan, and so a read error is likely. The chain couples TRBV11-2 to TRBJ2-7; TRBD2 is a possible D gene (6 bases). Trimming took 5 bases from V and 6 from J, leaving 17 bases between them. Germline V lookup: CDR1 SGHAT, CDR2 FQNNGV. The CDR3 runs to 14 residues. CDR3 in amino acids: CASSMGLPHGEQYL. CDR3 nucleotides: TGTGCCAGCAGCATGGGACTTCCGCACGGCGAGCAGTACCTC.

Note on this clonotype: The junction does not match germline at one end; this may be a read error. The chain uses TRBV11-1 and TRBJ2-1; 13 bases are shared with TRBD2. Per germline, CDR1 SGHAT and CDR2 FQDESV (reference sequence). This CDR3 has 15 residues. The CDR3 region is CDSKMGTSGENGQFF. The CDR3 nucleotides are TGTGACAGCAAAATGGGGACTAGCGGGGAGAATGGGCAGTTCTTC.

Note on this clonotype: This may arise from a read error, as a much more abundant clone is one base away. The chain joins TRBV12-3 or TRBV12-4 to TRBJ1-2; TRBD1 matches 7 bases. The CDR3 covers 11 residues. V shed 4 bases, J shed 12 bases, and the junction held 5 bases outside the gene matches. The CDR3 DNA sequence: TGTGCCAGCAGTTCCTACAGGGGCGACACCTTC. Protein sequence: CASSSYRGDTF.

Regarding this clonotype: Lacking the conserved final phenylalanine or tryptophan, this CDR3 likely reflects a read error. V is TRBV11-2 and J is TRBJ2-1; 10 bases fit TRBD2. The germline V gene has CDR1 SGHAT and CDR2 FQNNGV. This CDR3 is built from 15 residues. The J segment lost 8 bases and the V segment lost 1 base, leaving 5 bases of the junction unmatched. CDR3 nucleotides: TGTGCCAGCAGCTTAGGGACTAGCGGAAGGGATGAGCAGTTCCTC. It yields the protein CASSLGTSGRDEQFL.

With respect to this clonotype: This may be a read error: a much more frequent sequence differs by one nucleotide. The missing conserved phenylalanine or tryptophan at the end of this CDR3 makes a read error likely. The rearrangement joins TRBV12-5 to TRBJ1-1; a possible D gene is TRBD1 (5 bases). With 5 bases removed from V and 3 bases from J, the gap between germline ends came to 13 bases. CDR1 is LGHNT and CDR2 is FRNRAP in the germline V gene. The CDR3 contains 14 residues. CDR3 loop: CASGRGGGDTEAFC. The CDR3 DNA is TGTGCTAGTGGTCGGGGCGGGGGGGACACTGAAGCTTTCTGT.

The chain combines TRBV11-2 with TRBJ2-1, with D possibly TRBD2 on 5 matching bases. Germline V gene data show CDR1 as SGHAT and CDR2 as FQNNGV. The V and J ends lost 5 bases and 2 bases respectively, with 19 bases between them. CDR3 length: 17 amino acids. The CDR3 DNA follows: TGTGCCAGCAGCCCCGGTCGAGGGAAGACCCCCTACAATGAGCAGTTCTTC. As protein: CASSPGRGKTPYNEQFF.

A word on this clonotype: A much bigger clone sits one base away, suggesting this may be a read error. V gene TRBV7-9 combines with J gene TRBJ2-1; D might be TRBD1 (5 bases). The CDR3 has 15 amino acids. From germline, CDR1 is SEHNR and CDR2 FQNEAQ (reference sequence). CDR3 sequence reads: CASSDSLSENNEQLF. Written as DNA, the CDR3 is TGTGCCAGCAGTGACAGTTTATCCGAAAACAATGAGCAGCTCTTC.

Note on this clonotype: Just one base apart from a much larger clone, this may be a read error. In nucleotides, the CDR3 is TGTGCCAGCAGTCTCCTTAGCGGCGGGGAGGGGTTGCAGTACTTC. This gives the protein CASSLLSGGEGLQYF. The V and J genes are TRBV6-5 and TRBJ2-7; 7 bases map to TRBD2. CDR3 size: 15 residues. Per germline, CDR1 MNHEY and CDR2 SVGAGI. The J segment lost 9 bases and the V segment lost 5 bases, leaving 16 bases of the junction unmatched.

This clonotype was detected only a few times. This sequence joins TRBV20-1 and TRBJ2-5; TRBD2 aligns across 14 bases. This CDR3 is 17 amino acids long. V was pared by 0 bases and J by 4 bases, with 7 bases of the junction left unmatched. Germline CDR1 and CDR2: DFQATT and SNEGSKA (reference sequence). CDR3 DNA: TGCAGTGCTAGAGACGGGACTAGCGGGAGTATCGTAGAGACCCAGTACTTC. Translation: CSARDGTSGSIVETQYF.

This clonotype was counted at least ten times. This rearrangement joins TRBV4-1 to TRBJ2-1; perhaps TRBD2 as D (5 bases). There are 14 residues in the CDR3. Germline V CDR1 and CDR2: MGHRA, YSYEKL. V was clipped by 6 bases and J by 6 bases, with 15 bases between them. The CDR3 bases are TGCGCCAGCAGATCCACTAGGACCCTCAATGAGCAGTTCTTC. Encoded protein: CASRSTRTLNEQFF.